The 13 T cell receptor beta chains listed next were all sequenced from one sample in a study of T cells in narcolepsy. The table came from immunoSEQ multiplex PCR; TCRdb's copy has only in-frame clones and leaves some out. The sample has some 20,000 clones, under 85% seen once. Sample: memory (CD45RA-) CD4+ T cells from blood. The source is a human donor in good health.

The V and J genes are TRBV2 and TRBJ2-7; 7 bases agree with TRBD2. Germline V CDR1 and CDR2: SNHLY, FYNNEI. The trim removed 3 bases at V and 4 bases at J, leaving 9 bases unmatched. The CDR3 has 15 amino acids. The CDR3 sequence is CASSDRRETRYEQYF. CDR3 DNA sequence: TGTGCCAGCAGTGACAGGCGGGAGACTCGATACGAGCAGTACTTC.

The CDR3 DNA follows: TGCGCCAGCAGCTTGGAAGGAGCCTACGAGCAGTACTTC. Its protein is CASSLEGAYEQYF. The J gene is TRBJ2-7, the V gene TRBV5-1; D remains unclear. This CDR3 is built from 13 residues. Germline V lookup: CDR1 SGHRS, CDR2 YFSETQ. The V end was cut by 0 bases, the J end by 2 bases, with 6 bases between.

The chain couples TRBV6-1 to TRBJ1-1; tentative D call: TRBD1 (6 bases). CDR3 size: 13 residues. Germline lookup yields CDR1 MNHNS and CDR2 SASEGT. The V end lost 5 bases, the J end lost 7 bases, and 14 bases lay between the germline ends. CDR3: CASSSDRILEAFF. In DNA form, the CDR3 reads TGTGCCAGCAGTTCTGACAGGATCCTTGAAGCTTTCTTT.

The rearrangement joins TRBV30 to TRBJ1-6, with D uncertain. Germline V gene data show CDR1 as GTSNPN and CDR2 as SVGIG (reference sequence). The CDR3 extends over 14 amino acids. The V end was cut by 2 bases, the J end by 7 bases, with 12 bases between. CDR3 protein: CAWSYETTNSPLHF. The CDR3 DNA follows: TGTGCCTGGAGTTACGAGACAACGAATTCACCCCTCCACTTT. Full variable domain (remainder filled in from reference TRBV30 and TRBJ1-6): SQTIHQWPATLVQPVGSPLSLECTVEGTSNPNLYWYRQAAGRGLQLLFYSVGIGQISSEVPQNLSASRPQDRQFILSSKKLLLSDSGFYLCAWSYETTNSPLHFGNGTRLTVT.

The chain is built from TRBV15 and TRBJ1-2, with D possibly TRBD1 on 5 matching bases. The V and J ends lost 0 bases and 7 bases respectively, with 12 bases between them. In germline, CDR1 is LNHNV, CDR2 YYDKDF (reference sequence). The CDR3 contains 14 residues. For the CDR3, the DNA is TGTGCCACCAGCAGAGATAAAGGGGCGGGTGGCTACACCTTC. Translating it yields CATSRDKGAGGYTF.

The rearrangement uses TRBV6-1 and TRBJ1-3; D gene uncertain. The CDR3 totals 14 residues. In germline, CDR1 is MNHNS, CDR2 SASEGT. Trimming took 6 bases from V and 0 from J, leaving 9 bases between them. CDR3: CASRPVDSGNTIYF. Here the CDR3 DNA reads TGTGCCAGCAGGCCGGTTGACTCTGGAAACACCATATATTTT.

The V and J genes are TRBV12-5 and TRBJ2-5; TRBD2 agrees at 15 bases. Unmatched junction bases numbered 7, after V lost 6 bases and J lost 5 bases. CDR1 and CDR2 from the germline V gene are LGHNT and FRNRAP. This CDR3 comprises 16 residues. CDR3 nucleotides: TGTGCTAGTGGAACCGGGACTAGCGGGGGGATTGAGACCCAGTACTTC. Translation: CASGTGTSGGIETQYF.

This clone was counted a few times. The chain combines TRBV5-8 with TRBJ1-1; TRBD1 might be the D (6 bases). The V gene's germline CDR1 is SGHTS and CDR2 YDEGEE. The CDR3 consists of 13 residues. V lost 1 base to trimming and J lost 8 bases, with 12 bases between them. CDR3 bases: TGTGCCAGCAGCTTGAACAGGGATGGAGAAGCTTTCTTT. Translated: CASSLNRDGEAFF.

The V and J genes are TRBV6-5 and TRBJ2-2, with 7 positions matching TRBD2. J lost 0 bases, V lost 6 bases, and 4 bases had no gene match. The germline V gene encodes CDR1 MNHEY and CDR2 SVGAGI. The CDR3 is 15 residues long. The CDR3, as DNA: TGTGCCAGCAGCCTAGCGGTGACGAACACCGGGGAGCTGTTTTTT. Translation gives CASSLAVTNTGELFF.

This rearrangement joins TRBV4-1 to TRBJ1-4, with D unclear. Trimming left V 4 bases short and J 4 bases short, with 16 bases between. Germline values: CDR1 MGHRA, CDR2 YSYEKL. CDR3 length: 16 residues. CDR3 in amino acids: CASSPGLSAINEKLFF. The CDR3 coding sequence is TGCGCCAGCAGCCCAGGTTTGTCTGCAATTAATGAAAAACTGTTTTTT.

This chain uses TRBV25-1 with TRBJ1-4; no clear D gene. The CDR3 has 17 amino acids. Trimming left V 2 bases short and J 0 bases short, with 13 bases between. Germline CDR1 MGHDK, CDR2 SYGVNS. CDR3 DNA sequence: TGTGCCAGCAGTGAACGGTTTATCGGGTCAACTAATGAAAAACTGTTTTTT. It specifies CASSERFIGSTNEKLFF.

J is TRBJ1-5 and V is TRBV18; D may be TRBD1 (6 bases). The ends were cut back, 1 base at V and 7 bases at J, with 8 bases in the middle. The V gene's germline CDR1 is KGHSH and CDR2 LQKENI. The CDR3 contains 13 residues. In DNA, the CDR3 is TGTGCCAGCTCACCACAGGGGGACCAGCCCCAGCATTTT. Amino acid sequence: CASSPQGDQPQHF.

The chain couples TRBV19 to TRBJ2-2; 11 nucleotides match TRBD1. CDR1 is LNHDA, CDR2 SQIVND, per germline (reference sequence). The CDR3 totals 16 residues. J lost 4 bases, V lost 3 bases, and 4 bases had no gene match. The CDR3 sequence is CASSIFGQGATGELFF. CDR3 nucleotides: TGTGCCAGTAGTATTTTTGGACAGGGGGCCACCGGGGAGCTGTTTTTT.